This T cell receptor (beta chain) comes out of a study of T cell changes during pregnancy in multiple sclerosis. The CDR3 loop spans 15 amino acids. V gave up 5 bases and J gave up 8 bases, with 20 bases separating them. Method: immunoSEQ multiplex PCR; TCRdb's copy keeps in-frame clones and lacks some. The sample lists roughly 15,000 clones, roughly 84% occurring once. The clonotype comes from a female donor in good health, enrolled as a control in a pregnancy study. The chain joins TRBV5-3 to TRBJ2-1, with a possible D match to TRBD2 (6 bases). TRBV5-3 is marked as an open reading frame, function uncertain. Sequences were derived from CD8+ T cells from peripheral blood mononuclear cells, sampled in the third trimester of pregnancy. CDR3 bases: TGTGCCAGAAGTCTCGCCGGGAGTGTAAACCATGAGCAGTTCTTC. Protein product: CARSLAGSVNHEQFF.